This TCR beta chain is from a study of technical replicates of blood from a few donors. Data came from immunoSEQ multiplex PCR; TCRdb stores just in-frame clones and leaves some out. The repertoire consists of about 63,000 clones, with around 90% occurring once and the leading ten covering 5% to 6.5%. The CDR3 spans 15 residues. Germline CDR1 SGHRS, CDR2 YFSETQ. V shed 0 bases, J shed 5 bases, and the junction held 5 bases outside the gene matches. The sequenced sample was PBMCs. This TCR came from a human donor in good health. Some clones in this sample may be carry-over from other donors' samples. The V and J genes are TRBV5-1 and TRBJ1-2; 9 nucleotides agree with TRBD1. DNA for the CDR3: TGCGCCAGCAGCTTGGAAACCGGGACAGGGTATGGCTACACCTTC. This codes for CASSLETGTGYGYTF.